These 5 T cell receptor beta chains were all obtained from the same sample, sequenced in a study of T cell changes during pregnancy in multiple sclerosis. Using immunoSEQ multiplex PCR, the repertoire was profiled, and TCRdb retains in-frame clones only, with some absent. Among about 49,000 clones listed, 90% were seen once. This specimen consisted of peripheral blood, obtained after pregnancy. The receptors come from a female donor in good health, enrolled as a control in a pregnancy study.

The chain links TRBV12-5 to TRBJ2-1; 13 bases are shared with TRBD2. This CDR3 region has 17 residues. Germline CDR1 LGHNT, CDR2 FRNRAP. V lost 2 bases and J lost 3; bases outside the gene matches: 4. The CDR3 region is CASGLSRLAGGYNEQFF. The CDR3 DNA follows: TGTGCTAGTGGTTTGTCCCGACTAGCGGGGGGCTACAATGAGCAGTTCTTC.

This chain joins TRBV7-2 and TRBJ1-2, with D possibly matching TRBD1 (6 bases). The ends were cut back, 0 bases at V and 7 bases at J, with 18 bases in the middle. CDR1 and CDR2 from the germline V gene are SGHTA and FQGNSA. The CDR3 covers 16 residues. The CDR3 loop is CASSLARSGAPGGYTF. In nucleotides, the CDR3 is TGTGCCAGCAGCTTAGCAAGATCAGGGGCGCCGGGTGGCTACACCTTC. The full variable domain, rest sourced from reference TRBV7-2 and TRBJ1-2, is GAGVSQSPSNKVTEKGKDVELRCDPISGHTALYWYRQSLGQGLEFLIYFQGNSAPDKSGLPSDRFSAERTGGSVSTLTIQRTQQEDSAVYLCASSLARSGAPGGYTFGSGTRLTVV.

The chain links TRBV2 to TRBJ2-7; TRBD1 aligns across 8 bases. J gave up 1 base and V 5 bases, and 4 bases lay outside the gene matches. CDR3 length equals 14 residues. Germline values: CDR1 SNHLY, CDR2 FYNNEI. In DNA, the CDR3 is TGTGCCAGCAGTAGGACAGGGAGTTCCTACGAGCAGTACTTC. This translates into CASSRTGSSYEQYF.

The J gene is TRBJ2-3, the V gene TRBV5-1; 13 bases map to TRBD2. The V segment lost 0 bases and the J segment 4 bases; nucleotides outside the gene matches: 5. The CDR3 has 17 amino acids. Germline V gives CDR1 SGHRS, CDR2 YFSETQ. In DNA form, the CDR3 reads TGCGCCAGCAGCTTGGGGACTAGCGGGGGCAGGGCAGATACGCAGTATTTT. Translated: CASSLGTSGGRADTQYF.

The chain couples TRBV12-2 to TRBJ2-2; the table's D gene call, TRBD2, was not cross checked with the DNA. TRBV12-2 corresponds to a pseudogene. The CDR3 length is 17 residues. CDR3 DNA sequence: TGTGCAAGTCGCCCCAAAAAGTACGGGGAGGGTGTCGGGGAGCTGTTTTTT. Translating it yields CASRPKKYGEGVGELFF.